The entry below gives a single TCR beta chain sequence along with its context. The antigen remains undetermined. The data originate from a study of T cells in narcolepsy. Across the study: Donors had narcolepsy type 1 or type 2, or were healthy controls.

V shed 3 bases, J shed 5 bases, and the junction held 9 bases outside the gene matches. Germline lookup yields CDR1 SGDLS and CDR2 YYNGEE. The CDR3 has 15 residues. TCRdb's copy holds only in-frame clones and misses some; the assay was immunoSEQ multiplex PCR. The repertoire holds tens of thousands of clones, with approximately 80% as singletons. Study-wide results and limits: Blood of same and different patients, but not healthy controls, reportedly held recurring autoreactive clonotypes. HCRT-specific and TRIB2-specific autoreactive clonotypes appeared among same-patient CSF and blood CD4+ clonotypes. No autoreactive T cell clone sequences appeared in some memory CD4+ repertoires.

V usage is TRBV9 and J usage is TRBJ2-7, with TRBD2 matching over 9 bases. The clonotype originates from a human donor in good health. Source material: memory (CD45RA-) CD4+ T cells from blood. Here the CDR3 reads CASSASGRGGNEQYF. The CDR3 bases are TGTGCCAGCAGCGCCTCCGGGCGGGGGGGCAACGAGCAGTACTTC.